The present T cell receptor beta chain was sequenced within a study of regulatory T cells in long-lasting Graves disease (dated by TCRdb to the early 2020s). Regarding the complete study: Patients with newly diagnosed Graves' disease had been on antithyroid drugs for under 3 months. This study used TCR sequencing and RNA sequencing of peripheral blood to compare persistent Graves' disease patients against newly diagnosed Graves' disease patients. The study was conducted in China and was registered as a clinical trial. A total of about 35 samples underwent TCR sequencing, from some 13 patients with persistent Graves' disease and approximately 20 patients with newly diagnosed Graves' disease.

This sample's time point label indicates: newly diagnosed GD, antithyroid drugs for less than 3 months. RNA was extracted from PBMCs in TRIzol for both TCR sequencing and RNA sequencing. The diagnosis of Graves' disease followed American Thyroid Association guidelines. Recruitment of patients was carried out at an endocrinology department in Xi'an, China. Each patient gave 7.5 to 10 milliliters of peripheral blood, collected in an EDTA anticoagulant tube. Ficoll Paque Plus density gradient separation was used to isolate PBMCs, and no further T cell sorting was done. An Agilent 2100 Bioanalyzer and agarose gel were used to assess RNA quality, and a NanoDrop 2000 was used to measure RNA concentration. The CDR3 covers 15 residues, taking in both the cysteine and the phenylalanine. CDR3 DNA only is kept here, 45 bases in frame from base 1. Cut back by 5 bases and 10 bases, the V and J ends lie 24 bases apart. CDR1 is given as LNHDA and CDR2 as SQIVND, both from the germline V gene (reference sequence).

Overall results and qualifications from the work: The authors acknowledged the small sample size as a limitation that may reduce accuracy. Persistent patients shared more public clonotypes among themselves (2,741) than newly diagnosed patients did (more than 950). The study examined only peripheral blood because the primary lesion, thyroid tissue, could not be accessed. Sequencing and analysis were limited to the TCR beta chain. Persistent disease showed preferential use of TRBV28, TRBJ1-2 and TRBJ2-5, whereas newly diagnosed disease favored TRBV20-1 and TRBJ2-1. Compared with newly diagnosed patients, patients with persistent Graves' disease had lower TCR Shannon entropy and fewer highly expanded clones, which suggests clonal expansion.

The method was multiplex PCR. These reads were obtained on an Illumina HiSeq 4000. CDR3 regions were amplified by Arm-PCR with iRepertoire HTBI primers to construct TCR beta libraries. Before sequencing, the PCR products underwent gel purification. In the original analysis: A total of 62 TRBV and about 13 TRBJ segments were identified across samples and were used for gene usage analysis of CDR3 amino acid clonotypes. Filtered high-quality paired reads were merged into contigs using COPE and FqMerger. Contigs were aligned with BLAST to IMGT TRBV, TRBD and TRBJ reference genes, and CDR3 was defined per IMGT. Highly expanded clones were defined as clonotypes with a frequency above 0.1%. Repertoire diversity was measured by Shannon entropy, and V-J evenness by the Gini coefficient. Public clonotypes were defined as clonotypes shared by more than one individual. TCRdb itself trimmed the public reads at Q25 with fastp, ran MiXCR and retained productive beta chains. Rows are unified per CDR3 protein, each entry keeping the most common DNA and genes. The V and J calls shown here were made by TCRdb, not taken from the authors' results. This sample lists about 360,000 distinct CDR3 sequences; 15% to 20% were detected once. Roughly 21% of the sample belongs to the ten largest clones.

On this clonotype itself: Which antigen it targets is not known. No per-base quality is available; no much larger clone lies one base away.

These data were also reused for a study on T cells in Graves' hyperthyroidism and ophthalmopathy. As that second paper reports: Stable Graves' hyperthyroidism was defined as no progression to ophthalmopathy during 18 months of follow-up. Hyperthyroidism patients were aged 18 to 65 years and newly diagnosed, with disease duration of less than 2 months. The study excluded patients with uncontrolled infections, other autoimmune diseases, pregnancy or lactation. Diagnoses were based on clinical symptoms, serum thyroxine and TRAb, thyroid ultrasound and orbital computed tomography. A first-round RT-PCR of the TCR CDR3 used the HTBI primer set with the Qiagen OneStep RT-PCR kit. Most expanded thyroid clonotypes (frequency above 0.001) were also found in blood, which suggests that blood repertoires may mirror thyroid immune responses. In cross-validation, a model built on a 13 V-J signature told ophthalmopathy apart from stable hyperthyroidism with approximately 90% sensitivity and roughly 82% specificity, and in testing the same model reached 80%/75%. In validation, progression to ophthalmopathy was predicted by the model with around 70% sensitivity and around 76% specificity, a median of roughly six months before onset. A discovery cohort of 95 to 100 patients, 43 with Graves' ophthalmopathy and under 60 with stable Graves' hyperthyroidism, was used to find distinguishing TCR V-J signatures. Prospective prediction of ophthalmopathy was tested in an independent validation cohort of 18 to 20 hyperthyroidism patients and roughly 16 patients who later progressed to ophthalmopathy. The 95 to 100 discovery patients were randomly split 7:3 into training and test sets. The study also compared thyroid tissue and blood T-cell repertoires from several Graves' hyperthyroidism patients. Once sampling was done, hyperthyroidism patients were given methimazole at a starting dose of 30 mg daily, whereas ophthalmopathy patients were given high-dose intravenous methylprednisolone. Libraries were constructed in a second round of multiplex PCR, after which size selection and purification were carried out. Libraries were sequenced paired-end with 100 bp reads on an Illumina HiSeq2000. Raw data were processed with SOAPnuke, discarding reads with adapters, uncalled bases, mean Phred below 15, or no exact constant-primer or identifier match. High-quality paired reads were merged with COPE v1.2.5, and unique nucleotide sequences were defined as clonotypes. Clonotypes were aligned to IMGT TRBV, TRBD and TRBJ reference segments using MiTCR v1.1. Analysis was restricted to V-J combinations with a frequency above 0.0001, which covered roughly 99% of repertoires. The TCS score was defined as F50 (clonal expansion) divided by E x V (chaos), with BLOSUM62-based TCRdist calculated between CDR3 peptides within each V-J. Welch's t-statistics and random forest reduced several hundred V-J features to some 14, which were used in a naive Bayes classifier (R e1071). No statistical method was used to set the sample size in advance, and investigators knew the group allocation. The paper describes TCR Vbeta CDR3 sequencing of some 130 peripheral blood samples, made up of 43 ophthalmopathy patients, roughly 75 hyperthyroidism patients and 17 progressor patients.

Recombination joined TRBV19 with TRBJ2-7, and possibly TRBD1, on 6 matching bases. This receptor was obtained from a woman under 30 with Graves disease. Donor details come from another sample of the same person, matched by shared clones. This material consisted of peripheral blood mononuclear cells (PBMCs), taken at new diagnosis, from a patient treated with antithyroid drugs. The base sequence is TGTGCCAGTAGTCGTTCGGCGGACAGCTACCTTTCTCAGTACTTC. The encoded protein is CASSRSADSYLSQYF. The entire variable domain, with the stretches around the CDR3 drawn from the reference TRBV19 and TRBJ2-7 proteins, is DGGITQSPKYLFRKEGQNVTLSCEQNLNHDAMYWYRQDPGQGLRLIYYSQIVNDFQKGDIAEGYSVSREKKESFPLTVTSAQKNPTAFYLCASSRSADSYLSQYFGPGTRLTVT.